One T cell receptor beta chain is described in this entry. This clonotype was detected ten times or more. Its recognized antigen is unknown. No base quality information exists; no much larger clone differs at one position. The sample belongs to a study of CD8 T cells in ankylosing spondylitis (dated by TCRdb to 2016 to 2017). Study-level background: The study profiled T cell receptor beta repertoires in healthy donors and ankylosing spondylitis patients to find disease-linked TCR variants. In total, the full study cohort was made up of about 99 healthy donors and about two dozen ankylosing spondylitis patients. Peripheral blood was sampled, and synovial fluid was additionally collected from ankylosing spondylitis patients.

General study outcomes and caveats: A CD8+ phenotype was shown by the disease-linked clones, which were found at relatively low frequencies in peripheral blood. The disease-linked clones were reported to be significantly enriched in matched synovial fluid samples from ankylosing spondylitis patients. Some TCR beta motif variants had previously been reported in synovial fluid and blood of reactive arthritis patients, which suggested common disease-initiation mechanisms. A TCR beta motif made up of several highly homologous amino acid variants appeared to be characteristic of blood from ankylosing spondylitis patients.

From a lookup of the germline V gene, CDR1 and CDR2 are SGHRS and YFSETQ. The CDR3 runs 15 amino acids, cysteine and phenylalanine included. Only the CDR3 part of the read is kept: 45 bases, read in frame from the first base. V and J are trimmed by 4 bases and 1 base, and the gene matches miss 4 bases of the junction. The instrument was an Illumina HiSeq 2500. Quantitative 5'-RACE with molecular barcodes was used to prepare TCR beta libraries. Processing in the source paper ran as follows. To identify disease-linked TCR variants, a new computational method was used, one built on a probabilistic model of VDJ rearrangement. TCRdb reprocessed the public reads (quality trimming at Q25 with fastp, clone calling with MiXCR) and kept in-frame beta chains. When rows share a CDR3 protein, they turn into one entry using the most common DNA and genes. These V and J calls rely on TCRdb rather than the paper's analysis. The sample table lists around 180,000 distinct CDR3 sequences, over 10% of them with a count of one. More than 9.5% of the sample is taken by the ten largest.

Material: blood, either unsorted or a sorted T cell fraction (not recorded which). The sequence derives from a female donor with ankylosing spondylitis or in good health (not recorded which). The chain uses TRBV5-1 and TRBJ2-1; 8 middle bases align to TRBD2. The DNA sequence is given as TGCGCCAGCAGCAGAGTAGCGGGATCCTACAATGAGCAGTTCTTC. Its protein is CASSRVAGSYNEQFF. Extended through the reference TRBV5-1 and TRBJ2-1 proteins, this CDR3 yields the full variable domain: KAGVTQTPRYLIKTRGQQVTLSCSPISGHRSVSWYQQTPGQGLQFLFEYFSETQRNKGNFPGRFSGRQFSNSRSEMNVSTLELGDSALYLCASSRVAGSYNEQFFGPGTRLTVL.